This is a list of T cell receptor beta chains from one sample in a study of blood T cell repertoires in COVID-19. Profiling relied on immunoSEQ multiplex PCR, and the TCRdb table lists in-frame clones only, not all of them. In the table there are roughly 150,000 clones, 65% to 85% of which are singletons. The source material was peripheral blood. All receptors derive from a woman older than 75 with acute or convalescent COVID-19. Both conserved end residues are part of each CDR3. D genes are given only for firm matches. Not every row has a clone size; where given, it reads once, few, many or a size class.

len | j_gene | v_gene | abundance | d_gene | CDR3aa | CDR3nt
15 | TRBJ1-1 | TRBV6-6 | NA | TRBD1 | CASSSLQGKNTEAFF | TGTGCCAGCAGTTCATTACAGGGGAAAAACACTGAAGCTTTCTTT
13 | TRBJ2-3 | TRBV5-4 | NA | NA | CASSLRDSDTQYF | TGTGCCAGCAGCCTCCGGGACTCAGATACGCAGTATTTT
18 | TRBJ2-3 | TRBV5-1 | NA | TRBD2 | CASSLAWTSGSSSDTQYF | TGCGCCAGCAGCTTGGCCTGGACTAGCGGGAGTTCAAGCGATACGCAGTATTTT
15 | TRBJ2-2 | TRBV6-6 | few | NA | CASSSPTGYTGELFF | TGTGCCAGCAGTTCCCCGACGGGTTACACCGGGGAGCTGTTTTTT
16 | TRBJ2-2 | TRBV9 | NA | NA | CASSPPRAGITGELFF | TGTGCCAGCAGCCCTCCTCGGGCAGGGATCACCGGGGAGCTGTTTTTT
16 | TRBJ1-2 | TRBV6-1 | NA | NA | CASSEGRVLSNYGYTF | TGTGCCAGCAGTGAGGGCAGGGTCTTATCTAACTATGGCTACACCTTC
11 | TRBJ2-7 | TRBV3-1/TRBV3-2 | NA | NA | CASSSTYEQYF | TGTGCCAGCAGCTCCACCTACGAGCAGTACTTC
11 | TRBJ2-7 | TRBV6-5 | NA | NA | CASGGSYEGGF | TGTGCCAGCGGCGGCAGTTACGAGGGGGGGTTC
13 | TRBJ2-1 | TRBV6-2/TRBV6-3 | NA | TRBD2 | CASSWGGYNEQFF | TGTGCCAGCAGTTGGGGGGGATACAATGAGCAGTTCTTC
14 | TRBJ1-4 | TRBV3-1/TRBV3-2 | NA | TRBD1 | CASRKGQGEGKLFF | TGTGCCAGCCGAAAGGGACAGGGAGAGGGAAAACTGTTTTTT
13 | TRBJ1-5 | TRBV19 | NA | NA | CASSIPGEQPQHF | TGTGCCAGTAGTATACCAGGGGAACAGCCCCAGCATTTT
16 | TRBJ2-2 | TRBV11-3 | once | NA | CASSHGGLALTGELFF | TGTGCCAGCAGCCACGGCGGGCTAGCGTTGACCGGGGAGCTGTTTTTT
16 | TRBJ2-7 | TRBV24-1 | NA | TRBD1 | CATSDPGTGEVNKQYF | TGTGCCACCAGTGATCCGGGGACAGGGGAGGTCAACAAGCAGTACTTC
15 | TRBJ2-1 | TRBV19 | NA | TRBD2 | CASQRTSGPNNEQFF | TGTGCCAGCCAACGGACTAGCGGGCCGAACAATGAGCAGTTCTTC
15 | TRBJ2-7 | TRBV2 | NA | TRBD1 | CASSAGTGLTYEQYF | TGTGCCAGCAGCGCCGGGACAGGGCTAACCTACGAGCAGTACTTC
18 | TRBJ1-2 | TRBV18 | NA | NA | CASSPPLEVGEPTYGYTF | TGTGCCAGCTCACCACCCCTAGAGGTTGGGGAGCCCACCTATGGCTACACCTTC
14 | TRBJ2-3 | TRBV6-5 | NA | TRBD2 | CASRGLAGVDTQYF | TGTGCCAGCAGGGGACTAGCGGGAGTGGATACGCAGTATTTT
15 | TRBJ2-2 | TRBV5-1 | NA | TRBD2 | CPSSLRRGGSGELFF | TGCCCCAGCAGCTTGCGGCGGGGGGGCTCCGGGGAGCTGTTTTTT
15 | TRBJ1-4 | TRBV28 | few | TRBD1 | CASSAIGTGGMQLFF | TGTGCCAGCAGTGCAATCGGGACAGGGGGTATGCAACTGTTTTTT
13 | TRBJ1-2 | TRBV12-3/TRBV12-4 | once | TRBD1 | CASSFRGIEGYTF | TGTGCCAGCAGTTTCAGGGGGATCGAAGGCTACACCTTC
13 | TRBJ1-2 | TRBV11-2 | NA | NA | CASSLDQGLENTF | TGTGCCAGCAGCTTAGATCAGGGTCTGGAAAACACCTTC
15 | TRBJ1-6 | TRBV6-5 | NA | TRBD1 | CASSYARQGGSPLHF | TGTGCCAGCAGTTACGCTAGACAGGGAGGTTCACCCCTCCACTTT
15 | TRBJ2-4 | TRBV5-4 | NA | TRBD1 | CASSTGQGSKNIQYF | TGTGCCAGCAGCACGGGACAGGGAAGCAAAAACATTCAGTACTTC
16 | TRBJ1-3 | TRBV28 | NA | NA | CASSFPGGVEGNTIYF | TGTGCCAGCAGTTTCCCCGGCGGAGTCGAAGGAAACACCATATATTTT
16 | TRBJ2-7 | TRBV28 | once | TRBD2 | CASSSPRGGAKDEQYF | TGTGCCAGCAGTTCCCCCCGGGGGGGGGCGAAGGACGAGCAGTACTTC
14 | TRBJ2-5 | TRBV29-1 | NA | NA | CSVDWSGVGETQYF | TGCAGCGTTGATTGGTCGGGGGTGGGAGAGACCCAGTACTTC
13 | TRBJ2-7 | TRBV28 | NA | NA | CASEGNYYREQYF | TGTGCCAGCGAGGGCAATTATTATCGCGAGCAGTACTTC
11 | TRBJ2-7 | TRBV4-1 | many | NA | CASSQGQSQYF | TGCGCCAGCAGCCAAGGACAGAGCCAGTACTTC
14 | TRBJ1-6 | TRBV30 | NA | TRBD1 | CAWSSGRGLVPLHF | TGTGCCTGGAGTTCCGGCAGGGGGTTAGTACCCCTCCACTTT
13 | TRBJ2-1 | TRBV30 | once | TRBD1 | CAWRTGFNNEQFF | TGTGCCTGGAGGACAGGGTTCAACAATGAGCAGTTCTTC
14 | TRBJ2-1 | TRBV19 | few | NA | CASSMVGRLNEQFF | TGTGCCAGTAGTATGGTTGGCAGATTAAATGAGCAGTTCTTC
15 | TRBJ1-6 | TRBV10-1 | NA | TRBD1 | CASSDTGQGTSPLHF | TGCGCCAGCAGTGACACCGGACAGGGGACCTCACCCCTCCACTTT
15 | TRBJ2-7 | TRBV27 | NA | TRBD2 | CASSPLAGDSYEQYF | TGTGCCAGCAGTCCTCTAGCGGGAGACTCCTACGAGCAGTACTTC
15 | TRBJ1-6 | TRBV7-2 | few | TRBD1 | CASSPRGYSNSPLHF | TGTGCCAGCAGCCCCAGGGGGTACTCTAATTCACCCCTCCACTTT
15 | TRBJ1-5 | TRBV10-3 | NA | NA | CAISERQGPNQPQHF | TGTGCCATCAGTGAGCGGCAGGGCCCCAATCAGCCCCAGCATTTT
17 | TRBJ2-6 | TRBV7-6 | few | NA | CASSPRGADSGANVLTF | TGTGCCAGCAGCCCTCGGGGGGCCGACTCTGGGGCCAACGTCCTGACTTTC
14 | TRBJ2-3 | TRBV5-1 | NA | NA | CASSLDGSTDTQYF | TGCGCCAGCAGCTTGGATGGCAGTACAGATACGCAGTATTTT
17 | TRBJ2-5 | TRBV14 | few | TRBD2 | CASSTGLTSGNQETQYF | TGTGCCAGCAGCACGGGGCTCACTAGCGGGAACCAAGAGACCCAGTACTTC
16 | TRBJ2-3 | TRBV4-2 | NA | TRBD2 | CASSQDLAGGRDAQYF | TGTGCCAGCAGCCAAGATCTCGCGGGGGGCCGAGATGCGCAGTATTTT
14 | TRBJ2-3 | TRBV5-1 | NA | NA | CASSELGGPNTQYF | TGCGCCAGCAGCGAGCTCGGCGGGCCGAATACGCAGTATTTT
17 | TRBJ2-7 | TRBV5-1 | NA | NA | CASSFTGPQGIWYEQYF | TGCGCCAGCAGCTTCACCGGGCCCCAGGGGATTTGGTACGAGCAGTACTTC